This T cell receptor (beta chain) is drawn from a study of blood T cell repertoires in COVID-19. Study background: Specimens from acute and convalescent COVID-19 originated in the United States, Italy and Spain. Nucleic acid was either cDNA or gDNA, and it came from T cells, B-cell-depleted T cells, or PBMCs.

Repertoires were generated with immunoSEQ multiplex PCR, while TCRdb's copy carries only in-frame clones and drops some. The sample yields over 100,000 clones, around 83% seen once. CDR3 length: 15 residues. The sequence was obtained from a woman aged 80 or older with active or convalescent COVID-19. V and J are TRBV21-1 and TRBJ2-3; the table's D call, TRBD1, has no DNA check behind it. TRBV21-1 represents a pseudogene. Sequencing was done on a sample of peripheral blood. The CDR3 coding sequence is TGTGCCAGCAGCGATGGGGGACAGGGCACAGATACGCAGTATTTT. Its protein product is CASSDGGQGTDTQYF.